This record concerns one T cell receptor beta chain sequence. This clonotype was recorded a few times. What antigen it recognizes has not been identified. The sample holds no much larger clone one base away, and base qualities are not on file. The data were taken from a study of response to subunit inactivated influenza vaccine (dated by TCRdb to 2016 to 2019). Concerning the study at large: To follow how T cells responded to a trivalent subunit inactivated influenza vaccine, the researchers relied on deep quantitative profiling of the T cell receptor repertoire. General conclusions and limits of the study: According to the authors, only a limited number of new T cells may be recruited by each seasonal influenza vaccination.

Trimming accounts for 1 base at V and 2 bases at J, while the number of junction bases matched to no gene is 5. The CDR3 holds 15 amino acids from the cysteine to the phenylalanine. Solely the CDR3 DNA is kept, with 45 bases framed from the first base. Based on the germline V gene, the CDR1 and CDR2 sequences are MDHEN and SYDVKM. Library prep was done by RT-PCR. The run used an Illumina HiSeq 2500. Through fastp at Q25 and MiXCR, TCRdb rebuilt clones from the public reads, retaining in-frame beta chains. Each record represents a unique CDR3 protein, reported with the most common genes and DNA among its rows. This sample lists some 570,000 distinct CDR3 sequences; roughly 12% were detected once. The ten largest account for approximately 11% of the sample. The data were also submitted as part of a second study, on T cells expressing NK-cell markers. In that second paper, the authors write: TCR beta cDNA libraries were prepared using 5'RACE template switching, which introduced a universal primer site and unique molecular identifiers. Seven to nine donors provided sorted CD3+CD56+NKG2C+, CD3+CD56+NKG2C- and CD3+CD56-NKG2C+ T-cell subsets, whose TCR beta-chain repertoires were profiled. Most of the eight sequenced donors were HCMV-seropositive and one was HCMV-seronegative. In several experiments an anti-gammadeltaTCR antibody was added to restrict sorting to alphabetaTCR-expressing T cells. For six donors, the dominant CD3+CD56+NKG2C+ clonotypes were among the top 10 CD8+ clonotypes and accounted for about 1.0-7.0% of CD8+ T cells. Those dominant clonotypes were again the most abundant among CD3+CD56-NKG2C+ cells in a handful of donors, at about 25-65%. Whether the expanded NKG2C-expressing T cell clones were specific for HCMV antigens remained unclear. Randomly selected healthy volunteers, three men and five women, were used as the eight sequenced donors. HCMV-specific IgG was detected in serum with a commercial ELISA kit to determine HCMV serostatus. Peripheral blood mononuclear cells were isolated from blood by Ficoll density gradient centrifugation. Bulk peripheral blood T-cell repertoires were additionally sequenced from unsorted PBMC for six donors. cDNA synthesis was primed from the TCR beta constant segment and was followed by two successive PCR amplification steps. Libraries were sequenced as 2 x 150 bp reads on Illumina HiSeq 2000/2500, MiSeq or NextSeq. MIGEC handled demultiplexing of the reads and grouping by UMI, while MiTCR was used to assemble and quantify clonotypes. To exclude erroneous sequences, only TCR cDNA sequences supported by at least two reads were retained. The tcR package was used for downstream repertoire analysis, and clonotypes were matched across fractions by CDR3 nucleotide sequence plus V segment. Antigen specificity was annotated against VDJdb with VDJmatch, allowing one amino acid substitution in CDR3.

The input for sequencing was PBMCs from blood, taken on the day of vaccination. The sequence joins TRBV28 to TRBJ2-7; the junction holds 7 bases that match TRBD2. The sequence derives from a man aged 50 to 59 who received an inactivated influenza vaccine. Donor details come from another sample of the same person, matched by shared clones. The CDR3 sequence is CASSLLGRETYEQYF. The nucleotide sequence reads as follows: TGTGCCAGCAGTTTATTAGGGCGGGAGACCTACGAGCAGTACTTC.